Following are 26 T cell receptor beta chains from one sample sequenced in a study of blood T cells in healthy people across ages. A second PCR of about 7 to 12 cycles used a sample-barcoded 5' primer and a J-beta primer mix. TCRdb fed the 5' RACE reads into MiXCR, producing one record per CDR3 protein. The table has 730,000 or so distinct CDR3 sequences, roughly 43% seen once. Material: blood. The receptor set was obtained from a man at least 80 years old in good health.

This clonotype was recorded a few times. V and J are TRBV3-1 and TRBJ2-6; possible D gene TRBD2, 5 bases. The V and J ends lost 4 bases and 0 bases respectively, with 10 bases between them. The CDR3 is 16 residues long. Germline V gives CDR1 LGHDT, CDR2 YNNKEL (reference sequence). CDR3 nucleotide sequence: TGTGCCAGCAGCCCGCCGGGGTACTCTGGGGCCAACGTCCTGACTTTC. Amino acids: CASSPPGYSGANVLTF.

V usage is TRBV5-5 and J usage is TRBJ2-3; 7 bases align to TRBD1. The length of the CDR3 is 16 residues. Losses at the gene ends were 3 bases for V and 1 base for J; bases not matched to a gene: 8. The germline CDR1 and CDR2 sequences are SGHKS and YYEKEE (reference sequence). The CDR3 sequence: CASSWGTELRTDTQYF. DNA of the CDR3: TGTGCCAGCAGCTGGGGGACAGAACTCCGCACAGATACGCAGTATTTT. Looking up the rest from reference TRBV5-5 and TRBJ2-3 gives the full variable domain: DAGVTQSPTHLIKTRGQQVTLRCSPISGHKSVSWYQQVLGQGPQFIFQYYEKEERGRGNFPDRFSARQFPNYSSELNVNALLLGDSALYLCASSWGTELRTDTQYFGPGTRLTVL.

This clonotype was observed a few times. The chain combines TRBV5-1 with TRBJ2-5; TRBD2 matches 10 bases. This CDR3 region has 14 residues. In germline, CDR1 is SGHRS, CDR2 YFSETQ. V was clipped by 4 bases and J by 1 base; unmatched bases: 1. CDR3 bases: TGCGCCAGCAGCGGGACTAGCGCCCAAGAGACCCAGTACTTC. Its translation is CASSGTSAQETQYF. Drawing the rest from reference TRBV5-1 and TRBJ2-5, the complete variable domain is KAGVTQTPRYLIKTRGQQVTLSCSPISGHRSVSWYQQTPGQGLQFLFEYFSETQRNKGNFPGRFSGRQFSNSRSEMNVSTLELGDSALYLCASSGTSAQETQYFGPGTRLLVL.

This clonotype was seen a few times. The chain joins TRBV29-1 to TRBJ2-1; TRBD1 aligns across 7 bases. CDR3 length equals 14 residues. Trimming cost V 2 bases and J 7 bases; bases outside gene matches: 8. The germline V gene has CDR1 SQVTM and CDR2 ANQGSEA. The CDR3 DNA reads TGCAGCGTTGAAAGCCCGGACAGGCTGAATGAGCAGTTCTTC. Translating it yields CSVESPDRLNEQFF.

The V gene is TRBV6-5, the J gene TRBJ1-1; TRBD1 is a possible D gene (6 bases). Trimming took 7 bases from V and 8 from J, leaving 20 bases between them. The CDR3 sequence is 14 residues long. Germline assignment: CDR1 MNHEY and CDR2 SVGAGI. DNA for the CDR3: TGTGCCAGCAACCTAAACAGGGACCCCTCAGAAGCTTTCTTT. It codes for CASNLNRDPSEAFF.

V gene TRBV13 combines with J gene TRBJ1-2; 8 bases fit TRBD1. CDR3 length: 17 residues. Per the germline V gene, CDR1 is PRHDT and CDR2 is FYEKMQ (reference sequence). V was clipped by 6 bases and J by 1 base; unmatched bases: 13. CDR3 nucleotide sequence: TGTGCCAGCAGGGAGGTCAGGGGGCGCTGGGATAACTATGGCTACACCTTC. This sequence encodes CASREVRGRWDNYGYTF. Based on the CDR3 plus reference TRBV13 and TRBJ1-2, the full variable domain is AAGVIQSPRHLIKEKRETATLKCYPIPRHDTVYWYQQGPGQDPQFLISFYEKMQSDKGSIPDRFSAQQFSDYHSELNMSSLELGDSALYFCASREVRGRWDNYGYTFGSGTRLTVV.

V gene TRBV25-1 combines with J gene TRBJ2-7, with D tentatively TRBD2 (5 bases). The germline V gene has CDR1 MGHDK and CDR2 SYGVNS. Trimming shortened V by 7 bases and J by 5 bases, and 15 bases separated the two germline ends. The CDR3 totals 13 residues. CDR3 coding DNA: TGTGCCAGCACGCTAGCAGGCCGGGACGAGCAGTACTTC. As protein: CASTLAGRDEQYF.

The chain combines TRBV20-1 with TRBJ1-4; D gene ambiguous. V was trimmed by 1 base and J by 7 bases, leaving 10 bases between them. The CDR3 runs 13 residues. Germline assignment: CDR1 DFQATT and CDR2 SNEGSKA (reference sequence). The CDR3 here is CSARVSDGEKLFF. The CDR3 DNA follows: TGCAGTGCTAGAGTTTCCGACGGTGAAAAACTGTTTTTT.

The rearrangement links TRBV6-5 to TRBJ2-6; D is possibly TRBD1 or TRBD2 (5 bases each). Germline CDR1 MNHEY, CDR2 SVGAGI. The CDR3 length is 20 residues. V shed 5 bases and J shed 3 bases, with 26 bases lying between them. CDR3 sequence: CASSLQRREQVKIGANVLTF. The CDR3 coding sequence is TGTGCCAGCAGTCTACAACGTCGGGAACAGGTTAAGATTGGGGCCAACGTCCTGACTTTC.

This clonotype was detected only a few times. The chain recombines TRBV7-2 with TRBJ2-7; 16 bases line up with TRBD2. V lost 4 bases and J lost 9; bases outside the gene matches: 9. The CDR3 sequence is 16 residues long. The germline gives CDR1 SGHTA, CDR2 FQGNSA. The CDR3 loop reads CASSSSTGLAGGTQYF. Written as DNA, the CDR3 is TGTGCCAGCAGCTCTAGTACGGGACTAGCGGGGGGGACGCAGTACTTC.

In the case of this clonotype: The junction departs from the called germline gene at one end, perhaps through a read error. The chain is built from TRBV4-3 and TRBJ2-7; the D gene could be TRBD1 or TRBD2 (6 bases each). CDR1 and CDR2 (germline): LGHNA, YSLEER. The CDR3 totals 14 residues. The CDR3 reads CASNQGGGLYEQYF. CDR3 DNA: TGCGCCAGCAACCAAGGAGGGGGTCTCTACGAGCAGTACTTC.

This clonotype occurred once. The chain uses TRBV7-2 and TRBJ2-7; 7 positions match TRBD2. J lost 7 bases, V lost 3 bases, and 6 bases had no gene match. CDR3 length: 13 residues. From germline, CDR1 is SGHTA and CDR2 FQGNSA. DNA for the CDR3: TGTGCCAGCAGCTTTCGGGAGGTCAATGAGCAGTACTTC. Translating it yields CASSFREVNEQYF. Variable domain in full (rest from reference TRBV7-2 and TRBJ2-7): GAGVSQSPSNKVTEKGKDVELRCDPISGHTALYWYRQSLGQGLEFLIYFQGNSAPDKSGLPSDRFSAERTGGSVSTLTIQRTQQEDSAVYLCASSFREVNEQYFGPGTRLTVT.

This clonotype was observed a handful of times. The chain uses TRBV7-6 and TRBJ2-5; 8 nucleotides align to TRBD1. In germline, CDR1 is SGHVS, CDR2 FNYEAQ. This CDR3 region has 15 residues. V shed 5 bases and J 3 bases; nucleotides not matched to a gene: 8. As DNA, the CDR3 is TGTGCCAGCAGCCCTGGGACAGGTCAGAAAGAGACCCAGTACTTC. Amino acids: CASSPGTGQKETQYF.

The rearrangement joins TRBV7-8 to TRBJ2-3; 7 bases map to TRBD1. Per germline, CDR1 SGHVS and CDR2 FQNEAQ. The CDR3 runs to 16 residues. J lost 4 bases, V lost 5 bases, and 12 bases had no gene match. This CDR3 reads CASSRSQGLVADTQYF. CDR3 DNA sequence: TGTGCCAGCAGCAGATCACAGGGGCTTGTTGCAGATACGCAGTATTTT. The full variable domain, rest sourced from reference TRBV7-8 and TRBJ2-3, is GAGVSQSPRYKVAKRGQDVALRCDPISGHVSLFWYQQALGQGPEFLTYFQNEAQLDKSGLPSDRFFAERPEGSVSTLKIQRTQQEDSAVYLCASSRSQGLVADTQYFGPGTRLTVL.

Ten or more counts support this clonotype. The chain recombines TRBV4-2 with TRBJ2-7; D may be TRBD1 or TRBD2 (5 bases each). The germline CDR1 and CDR2 sequences are LGHNA and YNFKEQ. The length of the CDR3 is 13 residues. Between the trimmed V and J ends, which lost 3 bases and 6 bases, there was a span of 12 bases. The CDR3 spells CASSHRDPSEQYF. CDR3 nucleotide sequence: TGTGCCAGCAGCCACAGGGACCCGAGCGAGCAGTACTTC.

This clonotype was recorded a few times. The chain recombines TRBV4-1 with TRBJ2-1, with 8 bases identical to TRBD2. Looked up from germline, CDR1 is MGHRA and CDR2 is YSYEKL. After removal of 7 bases from V and 4 bases from J, the junction contained 9 bases not matched to a gene. The CDR3 contains 15 residues. The CDR3 DNA sequence: TGCGCCAGCACCCCAACTAGCGGAACTTACAATGAGCAGTTCTTC. Its translation is CASTPTSGTYNEQFF.

This chain connects TRBV6-6 to TRBJ2-2, with unresolved D. The CDR3 is 14 amino acids. Between the trimmed V and J ends, which lost 4 bases and 4 bases, there was a span of 10 bases. Germline CDR1 is MNHNY and CDR2 is SVGAGI (reference sequence). In DNA form, the CDR3 reads TGTGCCAGCAGTTCAGGTAGTGGCACCGGGGAGCTGTTTTTT. Translating it yields CASSSGSGTGELFF.

This clonotype was seen only once. CDR3 residues: CASSCPGTGDEQYF. In DNA form, the CDR3 reads TGTGCCAGCAGTTGCCCCGGGACAGGGGACGAGCAGTACTTC. The genes are TRBV6-2 or TRBV6-3 and TRBJ2-7; 10 bases fit TRBD1. Germline V CDR1 and CDR2: MNHEY, SVGEGT. J gave up 5 bases and V 4 bases, and 5 bases lay outside the gene matches. The CDR3 totals 14 residues.

The chain joins TRBV12-3 or TRBV12-4 to TRBJ1-1; D is unresolved. Trimming took 6 bases from V and 1 from J, leaving 15 bases between them. This CDR3 is built from 15 residues. In nucleotides, the CDR3 is TGTGCCAGCAGACCTGGACCGAATGCGAACACTGAAGCTTTCTTT. It codes for CASRPGPNANTEAFF.

The chain uses TRBV4-2 and TRBJ2-1; weak D call: TRBD1 (6 bases). V was pared by 6 bases and J by 5 bases, with 14 bases between. Germline CDR1 is LGHNA and CDR2 is YNFKEQ. This CDR3 has 14 amino acids. Here the CDR3 reads CASSQGHDHNEQFF. CDR3 coding DNA: TGTGCCAGCAGTCAGGGACACGACCACAATGAGCAGTTCTTC.

V usage is TRBV15 and J usage is TRBJ2-2; 8 nucleotides agree with TRBD1. The V gene's germline CDR1 is LNHNV and CDR2 YYDKDF (reference sequence). The CDR3 is 17 amino acids. Germline trimming cut 1 base from V and 4 bases from J; bases unmatched to any gene: 8. CDR3 coding DNA: TGTGCCACCAGCAGAGGAAGGGACAGGACTTTCACCGGGGAGCTGTTTTTT. Translating gives CATSRGRDRTFTGELFF.

There are many counts of this clonotype. The rearrangement uses TRBV7-2 and TRBJ2-1; TRBD2 aligns across 11 bases. In germline, CDR1 is SGHTA, CDR2 FQGNSA. This CDR3 has 16 amino acids. The V and J ends lost 1 base and 10 bases, in that order; junction bases with no gene match: 9. Here the CDR3 reads CASSLELAGARREQFF. Written as DNA, the CDR3 is TGTGCCAGCAGCTTAGAACTAGCGGGGGCCCGTCGGGAGCAGTTCTTC. Drawing the rest from reference TRBV7-2 and TRBJ2-1, the complete variable domain is GAGVSQSPSNKVTEKGKDVELRCDPISGHTALYWYRQSLGQGLEFLIYFQGNSAPDKSGLPSDRFSAERTGGSVSTLTIQRTQQEDSAVYLCASSLELAGARREQFFGPGTRLTVL.

This sequence joins TRBV6-2 or TRBV6-3 and TRBJ2-7; D ambiguous. Trimming took off 6 bases at V and 4 bases at J, with 10 bases between the two ends. Germline-derived CDR1 and CDR2 are MNHEY and SVGEGT. The CDR3 runs 12 residues. The CDR3 here is CASSPLEYEQYF. The CDR3, as DNA: TGTGCCAGCAGCCCCCTGGAGTACGAGCAGTACTTC.

J is TRBJ2-5 and V is TRBV9, with TRBD1 matching over 8 bases. The germline V gene encodes CDR1 SGDLS and CDR2 YYNGEE. The ends lost 0 bases at V and 0 bases at J; junction bases unmatched: 13. CDR3 size: 19 residues. The CDR3 nucleotides are TGTGCCAGCAGCGTAGCCACAGGGGGATTCGGTTTTTACCAAGAGACCCAGTACTTC. Encoded protein: CASSVATGGFGFYQETQYF.

The J gene is TRBJ1-1, the V gene TRBV10-3, with D unresolved. The CDR3 is 12 amino acids. Trimming removed 4 bases at V and 7 bases at J, with 10 bases between. CDR1 ENHRY and CDR2 SYGVKD come from the germline V gene. DNA for the CDR3: TGTGCCATCAGTGCGAACAAGAATGAAGCTTTCTTT. It is translated as CAISANKNEAFF.

This chain uses TRBV4-3 with TRBJ2-1; 11 positions match TRBD2. V was pared by 0 bases and J by 6 bases, with 4 bases of the junction left unmatched. Per germline, CDR1 LGHNA and CDR2 YSLEER. CDR3 length: 16 amino acids. The CDR3 reads CASSQDPLAGGNEQFF. The CDR3 region has the DNA TGCGCCAGCAGCCAAGATCCCCTAGCGGGGGGCAATGAGCAGTTCTTC.